The clone carrying this TCR beta chain was detected ten times or more. What it binds is unknown. Germline V lookup: CDR1 ENHRY, CDR2 SYGVKD. V lost 2 bases to trimming and J lost 10 bases, with 15 bases between them. The CDR3 is 15 residues long. RNA was extracted from bulk tissue without any cell sorting. This sample is part of a study of tumor and adjacent non-tumor tissue in lung cancer. Study as a whole: On average, productive TCRbeta reads reached some 4.4 million per sample.

Overall study results and limits: Compared with tumor, normal lung showed significantly lower TCR diversity. Top 100 clones took a larger repertoire share in normal lung.

A modified ARM-PCR protocol with three rounds of nested PCR amplified TCRbeta. From the multiplex PCR reads, TCRdb called clonotypes with MiXCR, one entry per CDR3 protein. The repertoire has roughly 200,000 distinct CDR3 sequences, roughly 70% of them found once; the top ten carry 25%. The V and J genes are TRBV10-3 and TRBJ1-6; D gene ambiguous. This TCR was sampled from a man between 60 and 75 years old with non-small cell lung cancer. The material sequenced was lung tumor tissue. The chain's CDR3 is CAISEDGYLGSPLHF. In nucleotides, the CDR3 is TGTGCCATCAGTGAGGACGGTTACCTGGGGTCACCCCTCCACTTT.